What follows is one T cell receptor beta chain and its context. Its antigen is unknown. Patients aged 2 to 39 years had fewer naive and more memory CD4+ and CD8+ T cells. This specimen comes from a study of regulatory T cells. Study conclusions and caveats: CD3G-deficient patients' regulatory T cells showed reduced Shannon diversity versus autologous conventional CD4+ and control regulatory cells. Patient repertoires had restricted TRB V-J pairs and skewed V and J usage, most in Tregs. Patient Treg samples had roughly tenfold fewer unique productive TRB reads than controls.

V dropped 1 base and J dropped 5 bases, with 8 bases sitting between them. Germline V gene sequence: CDR1 MNHNS, CDR2 SASEGT. This CDR3 has 13 amino acids. Amplification used 52 TRBV primers and 13 TRBJ primers. Clones were read by immunoSEQ multiplex PCR, and TCRdb kept only the in-frame ones, dropping some. The sample holds about 6,100 clones; approximately 90% are singletons and the top ten take under 2%. Sequenced sample: CD4+ Tregs sorted from blood. The chain combines TRBV6-1 with TRBJ1-2; no clear D gene. This receptor was obtained from a person between 18 and 35 years old with CD3G deficiency. The CDR3 bases are TGTGCCAGCAGTGAAGGACTGAAGTATGGCTACACCTTC. Its translation is CASSEGLKYGYTF.